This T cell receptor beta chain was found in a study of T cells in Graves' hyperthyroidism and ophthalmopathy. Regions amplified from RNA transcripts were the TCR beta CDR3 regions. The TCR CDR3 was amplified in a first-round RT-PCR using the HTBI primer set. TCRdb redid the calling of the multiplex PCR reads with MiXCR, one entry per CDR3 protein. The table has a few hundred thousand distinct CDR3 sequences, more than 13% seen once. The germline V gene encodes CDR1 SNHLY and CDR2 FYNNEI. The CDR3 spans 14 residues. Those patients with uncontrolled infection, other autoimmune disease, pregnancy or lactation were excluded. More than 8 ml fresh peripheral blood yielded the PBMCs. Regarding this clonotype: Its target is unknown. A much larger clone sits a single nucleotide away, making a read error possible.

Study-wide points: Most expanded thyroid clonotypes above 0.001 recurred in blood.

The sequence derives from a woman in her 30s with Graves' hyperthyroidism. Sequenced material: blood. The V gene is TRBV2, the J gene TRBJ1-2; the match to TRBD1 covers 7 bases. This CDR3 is CASSGQGQNCGYTF. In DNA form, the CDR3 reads TGTGCCAGCAGTGGACAGGGCCAGAACTGTGGCTACACCTTC.